Shown below are 29 T cell receptor beta chains from a single sample sequenced in a study of cytomegalovirus exposure and HLA in healthy donors (dated 2017 in TCRdb). Receptor amplification or capture employed the immunoSEQ multiplex PCR assay. For the multiplex PCR, a mixture combining 60 forward primers for TCR Vbeta segments and 13 reverse primers for TCR Jbeta segments was used. The table comes from immuneACCESS by way of TCRdb, which keeps in-frame sequences with V and J called. Part of the clones is missing from these tables; in studies checked, under half for an unresolved V gene and the rest for unknown reasons. For this sample the table gives roughly 100,000 clones, of which 76% were detected only once. The biggest ten clones account for more than 6.5% of the sample. Sequenced sample: PBMCs. The source is a man aged 35-49 years in good health and CMV-seropositive.

The chain carries TRBV7-3 and TRBJ1-4, with no clear D. Trimming left V 6 bases short and J 3 bases short, with 14 bases between. Per germline, CDR1 SGHTA and CDR2 FQGTGA. This CDR3 is built from 15 residues. CDR3 nucleotide sequence: TGTGCCAGCAGGCCTAACCGGTCGGCTAATGAAAAACTGTTTTTT. Residues: CASRPNRSANEKLFF.

This sequence joins TRBV11-3 and TRBJ2-1; perhaps TRBD1 as D (6 bases). The germline V gene has CDR1 SGHNT and CDR2 YENEEA. Trimming removed 5 bases from V and 5 bases from J, with 16 bases in between. This CDR3 has 15 residues. CDR3 nucleotide sequence: TGTGCCAGCAGCATACAGGGCACGGCTGACAATGAGCAGTTCTTC. As protein: CASSIQGTADNEQFF.

Here the CDR3 DNA reads TGTGCCAGCAGCCAGAGCAGGGGGCTCGGCAACACCGGGGAGCTGTTTTTT. Translated, it gives CASSQSRGLGNTGELFF. The rearrangement uses TRBV7-6 and TRBJ2-2; 8 nucleotides align to TRBD1. From germline, CDR1 is SGHVS and CDR2 FNYEAQ. The CDR3 contains 17 residues. V dropped 5 bases and J dropped 2; count of bases not matched to a gene: 10.

The chain has TRBV7-2 and TRBJ1-1; tentatively, D is TRBD1 (5 bases). This CDR3 has 15 residues. Deletions cut 1 base from V and 5 bases from J, with 14 bases between. Germline CDR1 is SGHTA and CDR2 is FQGNSA. This CDR3 is CASSLGPGRGTEAFF. In DNA, the CDR3 is TGTGCCAGCAGCTTAGGTCCAGGGAGGGGAACTGAAGCTTTCTTT.

The gene calls are TRBV7-2 and TRBJ2-2; TRBD2 aligns across 13 bases. CDR1 and CDR2 from the germline V gene are SGHTA and FQGNSA. This CDR3 comprises 16 residues. Trimming at V came to 5 bases and at J to 4 bases, leaving 4 bases not matched to a gene. The CDR3 sequence: CASSPRTSGSTGELFF. The CDR3, as DNA: TGTGCCAGCAGCCCCCGGACTAGCGGGAGCACCGGGGAGCTGTTTTTT.

The chain joins TRBV28 to TRBJ1-4, with D unclear. Germline lookup yields CDR1 MDHEN and CDR2 SYDVKM. The CDR3 totals 12 residues. V lost 8 bases to trimming and J lost 4 bases, with 8 bases between them. The CDR3 DNA reads TGTGCCAGCGAAGGGAGTAATGAAAAACTGTTTTTT. Residues: CASEGSNEKLFF. Full variable domain (missing parts from reference TRBV28 and TRBJ1-4): DVKVTQSSRYLVKRTGEKVFLECVQDMDHENMFWYRQDPGLGLRLIYFSYDVKMKEKGDIPEGYSVSREKKERFSLILESASTNQTSMYLCASEGSNEKLFFGSGTQLSVL.

V is TRBV7-2 and J is TRBJ2-3, with D possibly TRBD2 on 6 matching bases. With 5 bases removed from V and 0 bases from J, the gap between germline ends came to 9 bases. Per germline, CDR1 SGHTA and CDR2 FQGNSA. The CDR3 extends over 14 amino acids. The CDR3 DNA reads TGTGCCAGCAGCGAGGGACTTAGCACAGATACGCAGTATTTT. Translated, it gives CASSEGLSTDTQYF. Together with reference TRBV7-2 and TRBJ2-3, the CDR3 gives the full variable domain: GAGVSQSPSNKVTEKGKDVELRCDPISGHTALYWYRQSLGQGLEFLIYFQGNSAPDKSGLPSDRFSAERTGGSVSTLTIQRTQQEDSAVYLCASSEGLSTDTQYFGPGTRLTVL.

The chain couples TRBV7-9 to TRBJ2-1, with 9 bases matching TRBD2. V was clipped by 2 bases and J by 10 bases; unmatched bases: 3. Germline values: CDR1 SEHNR, CDR2 FQNEAQ (reference sequence). The CDR3 contains 13 residues. The CDR3 bases are TGTGCCAGCAGCTTACTAACTAGCGGGGAGCAGTTCTTC. Amino acids: CASSLLTSGEQFF.

V gene TRBV6-5 combines with J gene TRBJ1-2; TRBD1 might be the D (6 bases). Germline V gives CDR1 MNHEY, CDR2 SVGAGI. The germline V and J ends were trimmed by 2 bases and 5 bases, with 6 bases remaining between them. The CDR3 totals 12 residues. CDR3 residues: CASSYRGYGYTF. CDR3 in DNA: TGTGCCAGCAGTTACAGGGGGTATGGCTACACCTTC.

The chain is built from TRBV6-1 and TRBJ1-2; the match to TRBD1 covers 10 bases. The CDR3 loop spans 14 amino acids. The germline V gene has CDR1 MNHNS and CDR2 SASEGT. The junction had 4 bases not matched to a gene; V was cut back by 7 bases and J by 2 bases. The CDR3 bases are TGTGCCAGCACTAGGGACAGGGGCAACTATGGCTACACCTTC. It specifies CASTRDRGNYGYTF.

The chain couples TRBV18 to TRBJ2-7; D unresolved. The germline V gene has CDR1 KGHSH and CDR2 LQKENI. This CDR3 contains 14 residues. Trimming took 6 bases from V and 2 from J, leaving 14 bases between them. CDR3 loop: CASSFSDQAYEQYF. The CDR3 DNA reads as TGTGCCAGCTCCTTCTCCGACCAGGCCTACGAGCAGTACTTC.

The V call is TRBV19, the J call TRBJ1-5; 7 bases line up with TRBD1. CDR3 length: 17 residues. Germline assignment: CDR1 LNHDA and CDR2 SQIVND (reference sequence). V lost 5 bases to trimming and J lost 6 bases; unmatched junction nucleotides: 16. The CDR3 nucleotides are TGTGCCAGTAGTGCCCGGGTAGGGGGCGGATCGGGTCAGCCCCAGCATTTT. Its protein is CASSARVGGGSGQPQHF.

This clone was seen a single time. The V and J genes are TRBV9 and TRBJ2-5; TRBD2 matches at 14 bases. The CDR3 length is 16 residues. Looked up from germline, CDR1 is SGDLS and CDR2 is YYNGEE. The V gene end was trimmed by 3 bases and the J gene end by 2 bases; junction bases not matched to a gene: 3. The CDR3 is CASSGLAGGKQETQYF. The CDR3, as DNA: TGTGCCAGCAGCGGACTAGCGGGGGGGAAACAAGAGACCCAGTACTTC. The entire variable domain, with the rest obtained from reference TRBV9 and TRBJ2-5, is as follows: DSGVTQTPKHLITATGQRVTLRCSPRSGDLSVYWYQQSLDQGLQFLIQYYNGEERAKGNILERFSAQQFPDLHSELNLSSLELGDSALYFCASSGLAGGKQETQYFGPGTRLLVL.

The gene calls are TRBV6-6 and TRBJ1-4; weak D call: TRBD1 (6 bases). CDR3 length: 14 amino acids. The V and J ends lost 4 bases and 5 bases respectively, with 11 bases between them. In germline, CDR1 is MNHNY, CDR2 SVGAGI (reference sequence). The CDR3 reads CASSLTGKNEKLFF. The CDR3 nucleotides are TGTGCCAGCAGTTTAACAGGGAAAAATGAAAAACTGTTTTTT.

The J gene is TRBJ1-5, the V gene TRBV11-3, with D perhaps TRBD1 (5 bases). The CDR3 extends over 16 amino acids. Germline CDR1 and CDR2: SGHNT and YENEEA. V was pared by 11 bases and J by 3 bases, with 23 bases between. CDR3 region: CAGKWGGIAVNQPQHF. As DNA, the CDR3 is TGTGCCGGGAAATGGGGGGGGATCGCGGTCAATCAGCCCCAGCATTTT.

V usage is TRBV19 and J usage is TRBJ1-1, with D unclear. Trimming shortened V by 6 bases and J by 2 bases, and 10 bases separated the two germline ends. The CDR3 loop spans 13 amino acids. Looked up from germline, CDR1 is LNHDA and CDR2 is SQIVND (reference sequence). CDR3: CASRERLNTEAFF. The CDR3 DNA reads TGTGCCAGTAGAGAGCGCCTCAACACTGAAGCTTTCTTT.

The CDR3 sequence: CASSYRGETQYF. The CDR3, as DNA: TGTGCCAGCAGCTACAGGGGAGAGACCCAGTACTTC. J is TRBJ2-5 and V is TRBV7-2; 7 positions agree with TRBD1. V was clipped by 4 bases and J by 4 bases; unmatched bases: 0. Per germline, CDR1 SGHTA and CDR2 FQGNSA. This CDR3 is 12 amino acids long.

This chain connects TRBV30 to TRBJ1-6; D is ambiguous. V gave up 0 bases and J gave up 5 bases, with 8 bases separating them. Germline loops: CDR1 GTSNPN, CDR2 SVGIG (reference sequence). CDR3 length equals 14 residues. For the CDR3, the DNA is TGTGCCTGGAGTGTAGGAGGCAATAATTCACCCCTCCACTTT. This gives the protein CAWSVGGNNSPLHF.

The chain joins TRBV9 to TRBJ1-4; 7 bases are shared with TRBD1. Trimming removed 4 bases from V and 5 bases from J; junction bases left unmatched: 8. This CDR3 region has 15 residues. Germline V gene lookup returns CDR1 SGDLS and CDR2 YYNGEE. CDR3 nucleotides: TGTGCCAGCAGCCTTTGGGACAGCGCAAATGAAAAACTGTTTTTT. Translating gives CASSLWDSANEKLFF.

The rearrangement uses TRBV7-2 and TRBJ2-5, with 8 bases identical to TRBD2. The CDR3 contains 17 residues. CDR1 is SGHTA and CDR2 is FQGNSA in the germline V gene. The junction had 8 bases not matched to a gene; V was cut back by 1 base and J by 1 base. The CDR3 is CASSLVWGGGSQETQYF. The CDR3 region has the DNA TGTGCCAGCAGCTTAGTTTGGGGCGGGGGGTCCCAAGAGACCCAGTACTTC.

The chain is built from TRBV6-6 and TRBJ1-2; D ambiguous. CDR3 size: 15 residues. The germline CDR1 and CDR2 sequences are MNHNY and SVGAGI (reference sequence). V dropped 2 bases and J dropped 9 bases, with 19 bases sitting between them. CDR3 residues: CASSYVALLGNSYTF. The CDR3 DNA reads as TGTGCCAGCAGTTACGTTGCACTGCTGGGCAATAGCTACACCTTC.

The rearrangement uses TRBV2 and TRBJ1-3; D is unresolved. Trimming stripped 4 bases from V and 2 bases from J, with 9 bases between. Germline V gene sequence: CDR1 SNHLY, CDR2 FYNNEI. The CDR3 consists of 14 residues. DNA of the CDR3: TGTGCCAGCAGTGGGGAGACCACTGGAAACACCATATATTTT. This codes for CASSGETTGNTIYF. The variable domain in full, with the rest retrieved from reference TRBV2 and TRBJ1-3, is EPEVTQTPSHQVTQMGQEVILRCVPISNHLYFYWYRQILGQKVEFLVSFYNNEISEKSEIFDDQFSVERPDGSNFTLKIRSTKLEDSAMYFCASSGETTGNTIYFGEGSWLTVV.

This clone was recorded only once. The V call is TRBV7-2, the J call TRBJ1-2, with 8 bases lining up with TRBD1. Germline-derived CDR1 and CDR2 are SGHTA and FQGNSA. The CDR3 totals 14 residues. V was clipped by 3 bases and J by 2 bases; unmatched bases: 2. The CDR3 coding sequence is TGTGCCAGCAGCTTTCGACAGGGGAACTATGGCTACACCTTC. Amino acids: CASSFRQGNYGYTF. The full variable domain, in which reference TRBV7-2 and TRBJ1-2 provide the parts outside the CDR3, is GAGVSQSPSNKVTEKGKDVELRCDPISGHTALYWYRQSLGQGLEFLIYFQGNSAPDKSGLPSDRFSAERTGGSVSTLTIQRTQQEDSAVYLCASSFRQGNYGYTFGSGTRLTVV.

The genes are TRBV7-8 and TRBJ2-3; D may be TRBD2 (7 bases). The CDR3 runs 16 residues. Germline V gene sequence: CDR1 SGHVS, CDR2 FQNEAQ. V was trimmed by 5 bases and J by 0 bases, leaving 15 bases between them. This chain's CDR3 is CASSPAGAGSTDTQYF. The CDR3 coding sequence is TGTGCCAGCAGCCCCGCGGGGGCGGGGAGCACAGATACGCAGTATTTT.

This clone came up once. V is TRBV6-5 and J is TRBJ2-3; 11 bases agree with TRBD2. Per the germline V gene, CDR1 is MNHEY and CDR2 is SVGAGI. Losses at the gene ends were 5 bases for V and 8 bases for J; bases not matched to a gene: 9. CDR3 size: 15 residues. DNA of the CDR3: TGTGCCAGCAGTCTTCCCGGGACTAGCGGCGTTACGCAGTATTTT. Amino acid sequence: CASSLPGTSGVTQYF.

The rearrangement links TRBV28 to TRBJ1-2, with D maybe TRBD1 (6 bases). CDR3 length equals 12 residues. Trimming took 4 bases from V and 10 from J, leaving 13 bases between them. CDR1 and CDR2 (germline): MDHEN, SYDVKM. The CDR3 nucleotides are TGTGCCAGCAGTTCAGGACAGATTCACTACACCTTC. Translated, it gives CASSSGQIHYTF.

The chain employs TRBV27 and TRBJ1-6; TRBD1 matches at 7 bases. CDR1 is MNHEY, CDR2 SMNVEV, per germline (reference sequence). V lost 6 bases, J lost 1 base, and 9 bases stayed unmatched. This CDR3 is built from 17 residues. CDR3 DNA sequence: TGTGCCAGCAGCCCCAACAGGGGATCATCCTATAATTCACCCCTCCACTTT. Translation: CASSPNRGSSYNSPLHF.

V is TRBV30 and J is TRBJ2-3; 8 nucleotides agree with TRBD2. The germline V gene encodes CDR1 GTSNPN and CDR2 SVGIG (reference sequence). This CDR3 has 14 residues. V dropped 3 bases and J dropped 5; count of bases not matched to a gene: 7. The CDR3 reads CAWSPGTSEDTQYF. CDR3 in DNA: TGTGCCTGGAGCCCCGGGACTAGTGAAGATACGCAGTATTTT. Drawing the rest from reference TRBV30 and TRBJ2-3, the complete variable domain is SQTIHQWPATLVQPVGSPLSLECTVEGTSNPNLYWYRQAAGRGLQLLFYSVGIGQISSEVPQNLSASRPQDRQFILSSKKLLLSDSGFYLCAWSPGTSEDTQYFGPGTRLTVL.

V and J are TRBV7-2 and TRBJ2-5; 7 nucleotides line up with TRBD1. The CDR3 length is 17 residues. Germline V lookup: CDR1 SGHTA, CDR2 FQGNSA. V was pared by 0 bases and J by 4 bases, with 11 bases of the junction left unmatched. CDR3 DNA sequence: TGTGCCAGCAGCTTAGCGGGGTTCAGGGGGTCAATAGAGACCCAGTACTTC. This gives the protein CASSLAGFRGSIETQYF.